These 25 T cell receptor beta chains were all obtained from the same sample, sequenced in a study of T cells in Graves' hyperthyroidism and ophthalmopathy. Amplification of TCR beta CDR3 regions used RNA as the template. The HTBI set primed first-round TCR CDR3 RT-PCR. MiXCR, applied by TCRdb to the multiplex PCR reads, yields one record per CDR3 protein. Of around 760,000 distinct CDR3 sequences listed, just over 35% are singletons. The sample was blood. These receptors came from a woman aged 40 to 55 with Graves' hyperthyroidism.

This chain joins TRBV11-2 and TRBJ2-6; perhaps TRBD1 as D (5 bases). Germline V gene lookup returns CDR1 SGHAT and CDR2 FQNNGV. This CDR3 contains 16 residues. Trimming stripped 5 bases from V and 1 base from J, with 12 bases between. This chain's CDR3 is CASSLNRRSGANVLTF. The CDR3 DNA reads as TGTGCCAGCAGCCTAAACAGGAGATCTGGGGCCAACGTCCTGACTTTC.

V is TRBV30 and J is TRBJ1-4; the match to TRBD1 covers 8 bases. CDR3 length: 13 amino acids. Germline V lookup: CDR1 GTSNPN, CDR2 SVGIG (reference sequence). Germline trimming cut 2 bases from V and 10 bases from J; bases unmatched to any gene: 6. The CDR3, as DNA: TGTGCCTGGAGTTTGACAGGGGAAGGAAAACTGTTTTTT. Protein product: CAWSLTGEGKLFF.

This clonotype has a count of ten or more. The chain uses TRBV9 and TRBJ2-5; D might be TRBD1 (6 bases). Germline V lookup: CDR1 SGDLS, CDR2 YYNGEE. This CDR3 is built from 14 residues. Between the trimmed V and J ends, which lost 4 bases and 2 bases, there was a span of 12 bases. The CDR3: CASSSQGWQETQYF. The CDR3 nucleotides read TGTGCCAGCAGCTCACAGGGATGGCAAGAGACCCAGTACTTC. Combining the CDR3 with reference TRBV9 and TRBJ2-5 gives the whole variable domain DSGVTQTPKHLITATGQRVTLRCSPRSGDLSVYWYQQSLDQGLQFLIQYYNGEERAKGNILERFSAQQFPDLHSELNLSSLELGDSALYFCASSSQGWQETQYFGPGTRLLVL.

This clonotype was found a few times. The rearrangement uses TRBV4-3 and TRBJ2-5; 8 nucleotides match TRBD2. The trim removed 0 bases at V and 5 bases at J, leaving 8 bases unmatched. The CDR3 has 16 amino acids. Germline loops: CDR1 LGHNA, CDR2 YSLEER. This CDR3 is CASSQELLADRETQYF. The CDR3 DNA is TGCGCCAGCAGCCAAGAATTACTAGCGGACCGGGAGACCCAGTACTTC.

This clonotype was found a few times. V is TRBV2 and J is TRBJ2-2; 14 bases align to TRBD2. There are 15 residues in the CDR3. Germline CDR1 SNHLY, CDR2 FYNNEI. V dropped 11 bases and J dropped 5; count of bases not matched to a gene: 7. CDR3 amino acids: CAARTSGRTTGELFF. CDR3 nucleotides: TGTGCCGCACGGACTAGCGGGAGGACTACCGGGGAGCTGTTTTTT.

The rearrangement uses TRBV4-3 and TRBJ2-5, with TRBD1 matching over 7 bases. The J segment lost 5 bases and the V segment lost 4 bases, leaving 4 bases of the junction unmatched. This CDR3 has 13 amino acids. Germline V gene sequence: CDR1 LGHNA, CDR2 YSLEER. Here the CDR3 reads CASSPTGSETQYF. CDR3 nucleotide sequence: TGCGCCAGCAGCCCGACAGGGAGCGAGACCCAGTACTTC.

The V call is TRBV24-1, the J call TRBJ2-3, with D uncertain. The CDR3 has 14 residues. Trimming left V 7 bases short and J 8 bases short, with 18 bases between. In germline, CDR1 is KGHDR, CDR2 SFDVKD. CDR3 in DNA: TGTGCCACCAGCGTTGAACATCTCTCGACTACGCAGTATTTT. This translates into CATSVEHLSTTQYF.

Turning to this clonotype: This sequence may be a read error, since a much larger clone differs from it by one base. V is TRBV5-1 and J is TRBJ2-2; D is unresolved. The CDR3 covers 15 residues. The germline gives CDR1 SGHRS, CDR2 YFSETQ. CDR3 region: CAGSVATAIPGELFF. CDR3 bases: TGCGCCGGCAGCGTGGCGACTGCGATCCCCGGGGAGCTGTTTTTT.

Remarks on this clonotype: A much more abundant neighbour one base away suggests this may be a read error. The CDR3 bases are TGTGCCAGCAGGATGGCGCTGCAAGAGACCCAGTACTTC. Its protein is CASRMALQETQYF. The J gene is TRBJ2-5, the V gene TRBV7-2; unclear D gene. CDR3 length: 13 amino acids. Trimming removed 6 bases from V and 2 bases from J, with 10 bases in between. Germline assignment: CDR1 SGHTA and CDR2 FQGNSA.

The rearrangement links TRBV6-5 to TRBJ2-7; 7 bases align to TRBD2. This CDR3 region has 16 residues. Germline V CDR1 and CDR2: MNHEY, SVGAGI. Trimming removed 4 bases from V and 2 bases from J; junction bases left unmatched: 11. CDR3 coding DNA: TGTGCCAGCAGTTTTAAGGGAAGCGGGGCTACCTACGAGCAGTACTTC. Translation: CASSFKGSGATYEQYF.

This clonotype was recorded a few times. CDR3 protein: CASPPPGQGNYEQYF. The DNA of the CDR3 is TGTGCCAGCCCCCCCCCGGGACAGGGTAACTACGAGCAGTACTTC. V is TRBV7-2 and J is TRBJ2-7, with 9 bases aligning to TRBD1. V lost 8 bases to trimming and J lost 3 bases; unmatched junction nucleotides: 11. The CDR3 is 15 amino acids. Germline CDR1 reads SGHTA; CDR2 reads FQGNSA.

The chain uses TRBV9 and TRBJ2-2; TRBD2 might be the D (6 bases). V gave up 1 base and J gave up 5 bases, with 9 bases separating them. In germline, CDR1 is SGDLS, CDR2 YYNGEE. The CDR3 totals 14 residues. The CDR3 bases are TGTGCCAGCAGCGTACCCGCGGGGACCGGGGAGCTGTTTTTT. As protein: CASSVPAGTGELFF.

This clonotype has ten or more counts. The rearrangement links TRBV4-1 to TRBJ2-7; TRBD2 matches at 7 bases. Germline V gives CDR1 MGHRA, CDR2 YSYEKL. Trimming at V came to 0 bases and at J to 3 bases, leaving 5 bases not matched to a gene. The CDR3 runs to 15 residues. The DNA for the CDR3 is TGCGCCAGCAGCCAAGAGGGACTACCTAACTACGAGCAGTACTTC. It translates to CASSQEGLPNYEQYF.

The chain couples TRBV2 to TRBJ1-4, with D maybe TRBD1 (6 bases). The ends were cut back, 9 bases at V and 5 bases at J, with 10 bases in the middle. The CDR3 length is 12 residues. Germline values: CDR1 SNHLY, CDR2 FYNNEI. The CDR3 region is CASRQENEKLFF. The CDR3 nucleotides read TGTGCCAGTCGACAGGAGAATGAAAAACTGTTTTTT.

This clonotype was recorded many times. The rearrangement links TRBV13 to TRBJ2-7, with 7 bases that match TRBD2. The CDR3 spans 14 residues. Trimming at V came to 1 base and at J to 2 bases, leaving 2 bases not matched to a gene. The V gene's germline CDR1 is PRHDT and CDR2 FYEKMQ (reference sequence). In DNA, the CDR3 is TGTGCCAGCAGCTTAGAGAGCGGGGCCTACGAGCAGTACTTC. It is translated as CASSLESGAYEQYF. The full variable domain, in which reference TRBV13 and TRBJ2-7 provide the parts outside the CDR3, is AAGVIQSPRHLIKEKRETATLKCYPIPRHDTVYWYQQGPGQDPQFLISFYEKMQSDKGSIPDRFSAQQFSDYHSELNMSSLELGDSALYFCASSLESGAYEQYFGPGTRLTVT.

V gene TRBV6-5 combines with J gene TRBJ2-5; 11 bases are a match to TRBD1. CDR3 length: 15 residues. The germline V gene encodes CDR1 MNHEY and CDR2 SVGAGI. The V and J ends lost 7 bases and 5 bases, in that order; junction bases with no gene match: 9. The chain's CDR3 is CASTRTGGVGETQYF. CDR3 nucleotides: TGTGCCAGCACCAGGACAGGGGGCGTGGGTGAGACCCAGTACTTC.

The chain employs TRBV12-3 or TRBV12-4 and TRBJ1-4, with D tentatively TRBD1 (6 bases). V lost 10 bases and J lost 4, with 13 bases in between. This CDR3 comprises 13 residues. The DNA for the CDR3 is TGTGCCACCTCGGACAGCGATAATGAAAAACTGTTTTTT. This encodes CATSDSDNEKLFF.

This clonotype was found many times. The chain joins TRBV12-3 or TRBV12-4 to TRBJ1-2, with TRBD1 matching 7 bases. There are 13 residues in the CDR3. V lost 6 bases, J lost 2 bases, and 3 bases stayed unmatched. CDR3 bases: TGTGCCAGCAGATCGACAGGGAACTATGGCTACACCTTC. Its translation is CASRSTGNYGYTF.

The CDR3 is CAISPGSGSNSPLHF. CDR3 in DNA: TGTGCCATCAGTCCGGGTTCAGGCTCAAATTCACCCCTCCACTTT. This chain uses TRBV10-3 with TRBJ1-6; D is unclear. This CDR3 is 15 amino acids long. The germline CDR1 and CDR2 sequences are ENHRY and SYGVKD. V lost 5 bases and J lost 7, with 15 bases in between.

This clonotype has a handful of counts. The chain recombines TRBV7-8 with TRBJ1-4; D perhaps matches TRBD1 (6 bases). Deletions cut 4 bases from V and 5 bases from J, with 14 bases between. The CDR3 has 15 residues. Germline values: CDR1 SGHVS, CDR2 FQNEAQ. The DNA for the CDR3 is TGTGCCAGCAGCTATACAAGGGGGTTAAATGAAAAACTGTTTTTT. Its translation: CASSYTRGLNEKLFF.

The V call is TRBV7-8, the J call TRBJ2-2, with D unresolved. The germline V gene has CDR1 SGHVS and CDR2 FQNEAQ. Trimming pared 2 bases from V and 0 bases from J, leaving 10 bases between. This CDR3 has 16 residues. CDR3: CASSLSRIANTGELFF. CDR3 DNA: TGTGCCAGCAGCTTATCCAGGATTGCGAACACCGGGGAGCTGTTTTTT.

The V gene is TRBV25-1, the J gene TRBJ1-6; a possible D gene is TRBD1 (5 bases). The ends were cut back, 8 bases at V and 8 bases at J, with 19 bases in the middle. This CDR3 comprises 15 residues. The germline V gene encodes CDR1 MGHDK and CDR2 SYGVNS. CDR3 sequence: CASSAQDRGDSPLHF. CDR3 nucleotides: TGTGCCAGCTCAGCGCAGGACCGGGGGGATTCACCCCTCCACTTT.

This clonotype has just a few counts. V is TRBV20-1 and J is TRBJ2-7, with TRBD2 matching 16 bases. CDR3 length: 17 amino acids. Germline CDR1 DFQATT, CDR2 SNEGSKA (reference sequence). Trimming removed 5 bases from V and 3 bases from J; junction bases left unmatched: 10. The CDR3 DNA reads TGCAGTGCTCAAACTCCGGGACTAGCGGGGGGGGGCTACGAGCAGTACTTC. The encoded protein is CSAQTPGLAGGGYEQYF.

The CDR3 region is CASRPWTGGNTEAFF. The CDR3 DNA reads TGTGCCAGCAGACCTTGGACAGGGGGGAACACTGAAGCTTTCTTT. The chain has TRBV10-3 and TRBJ1-1, with TRBD1 matching 10 bases. V gave up 10 bases and J gave up 1 base; unmatched junction bases: 9. The CDR3 is 15 residues long. CDR1 is ENHRY, CDR2 SYGVKD, per germline.

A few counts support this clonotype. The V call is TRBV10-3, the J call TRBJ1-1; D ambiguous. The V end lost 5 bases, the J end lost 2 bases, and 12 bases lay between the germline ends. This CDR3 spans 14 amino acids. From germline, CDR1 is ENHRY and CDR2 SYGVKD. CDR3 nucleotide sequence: TGTGCCATCAGTTCGACTACGGATAACACTGAAGCTTTCTTT. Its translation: CAISSTTDNTEAFF.